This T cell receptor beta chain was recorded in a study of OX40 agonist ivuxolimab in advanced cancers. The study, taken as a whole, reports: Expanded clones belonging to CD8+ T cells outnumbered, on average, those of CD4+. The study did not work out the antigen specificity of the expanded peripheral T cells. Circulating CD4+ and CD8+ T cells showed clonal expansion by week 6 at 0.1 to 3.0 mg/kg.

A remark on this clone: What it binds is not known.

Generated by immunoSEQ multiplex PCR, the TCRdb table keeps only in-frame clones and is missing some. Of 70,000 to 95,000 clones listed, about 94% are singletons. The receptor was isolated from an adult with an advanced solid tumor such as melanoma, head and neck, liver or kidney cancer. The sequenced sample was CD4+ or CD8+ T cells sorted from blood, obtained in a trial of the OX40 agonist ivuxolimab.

As DNA, the CDR3 is TGTGCCAGTAGTATAGGGACTGCCATGGGACCCGGGGAGCTGTTTTTT. This gives the protein CASSIGTAMGPGELFF. The chain has TRBV19 and TRBJ2-2; TRBD1 or TRBD2 may be the D gene (5 bases each). The germline gives CDR1 LNHDA, CDR2 SQIVND (reference sequence). The CDR3 length is 16 residues. V was trimmed by 1 base and J by 6 bases, leaving 15 bases between them.